The sequence of this TCR beta chain was determined in a study of post-analysis software for immune sequencing data (dated by TCRdb to about 2015). Background on the whole study: Relapsing-remitting, secondary progressive and progressive-relapsing multiple sclerosis were recorded as disease courses, and subtype annotation was lacking for some patients. The patient repertoires were set against approximately 10 previously published healthy control repertoires from donors whose ages ranged from roughly 6 to 27 years. A subset of samples was prepared in parallel using single-end sample barcoding, then pooled and co-amplified after Illumina adapter ligation.

What the work shows at the level of the full study, not this receptor alone: The multiple sclerosis patient group was slightly younger than the control group. Multiple sclerosis patients had significantly lower normalized Chao1 diversity than controls, a result that suggests substantial peripheral T-cell clonal expansion. Patients showed significantly higher frequencies than controls for about five TRBV segments, among them TRBV5-6, TRBV5-1 and TRBV20-1. Strong co-clustering of samples prepared in the same batch was shown by direct clustering with F measure, prompting a batch-effect correction.

To demonstrate the VDJtools post-analysis software, TCR beta repertoires were profiled from the peripheral blood of about 13 young patients with multiple sclerosis. Multiple sclerosis patients were children and adolescents aged 6 to 15 years. Worth noting for this clonotype: What antigen it recognizes has not been identified. No much larger clone exists at a distance of one base, and base qualities are not known.

The library was obtained by PCR. Sequencing was carried out with an Illumina HiSeq 2500. To reduce PCR and sequencing biases, unique molecular identifiers were incorporated into the TCR beta cDNA libraries. Approximately 500,000 cDNA molecules were obtained for every 1 to 10 million input T cells, so each molecule roughly corresponded to one T cell. The patient libraries were prepared and sequenced with the same protocol used for the earlier healthy control dataset. Samples belonging to the same batch were prepared together, multiplexed and sequenced on a shared HiSeq lane. Regarding the original processing steps: Raw barcoded reads were processed with MIGEC, discarding single-read molecular identifier groups before consensus assembly and CDR3 extraction. VDJtools was used for post-analysis of the clonotype tables, and diversity was normalized by down-sampling every dataset to the size of the smallest sample. In repertoire overlap clustering, CDR3 amino acid sequences, but not nucleotide sequences, were matched to correct batch-related cross-sample contamination. The raw public data were reprocessed by TCRdb itself: fastp quality trimming at Q25, MiXCR clonotype calling, in-frame beta chains only. All rows with the same CDR3 protein become a single entry with the most common DNA and genes. TCRdb, not the original authors, processed these V and J calls. Present in this sample are hundreds of thousands of distinct CDR3 sequences, about 40% of which were seen just once. Jointly, the top ten make up around 1.7% of the sample.

Via the germline V gene, CDR1 is SNHLY and CDR2 FYNNEI. Including cysteine and phenylalanine, the CDR3 has 14 amino acids. Only CDR3 DNA is held: 42 bases, read in frame from base 1. The junction carries 13 bases between V and J, which are trimmed by 2 bases and 8 bases respectively. Sequenced material: blood. The sequence is built from TRBV2 and TRBJ2-1; TRBD2 is a weak D gene call, 6 bases matching. The TCR originated in a girl between 5 and 17 years old with multiple sclerosis. CDR3 loop: CASSELGSGYEQFF. DNA sequence: TGTGCCAGCAGTGAACTGGGGAGCGGGTATGAGCAGTTCTTC. When the CDR3 is completed using the reference TRBV2 and TRBJ2-1 genes on either side, the full variable domain is EPEVTQTPSHQVTQMGQEVILRCVPISNHLYFYWYRQILGQKVEFLVSFYNNEISEKSEIFDDQFSVERPDGSNFTLKIRSTKLEDSAMYFCASSELGSGYEQFFGPGTRLTVL.